This TCR beta chain was recovered during a study of radiation and T cells in renal cell carcinoma. Study results and limitations: Top tumor clonotypes rose in blood 2 weeks post-radiation, then contracted.

Clones were read by immunoSEQ multiplex PCR, and TCRdb kept only the in-frame ones, dropping some. This sample has 60,000 to 75,000 clones; more than 60% occur once, and the top ten carry over 5.5%. The sample's time point: blood 4 weeks post-SBRT, at nephrectomy. Treatment described: 15 Gy SBRT to primary tumor, nephrectomy 4 weeks later. Nephrectomy followed 15 Gy stereotactic body radiation by 4 weeks. About this clone: Its antigen is not known.

This TCR derives from a man between 60 and 70 years old with renal cell carcinoma. The sequencing used blood, collected from a patient whose treatment included radiotherapy and nephrectomy.

CDR3: CASSSPPEQENQPQHF. The DNA for the CDR3 is TGTGCCAGCAGTTCCCCCCCCGAACAGGAGAATCAGCCCCAGCATTTT. The rearrangement links TRBV28 to TRBJ1-5, with D possibly matching TRBD1 (5 bases). V was cut by 4 bases and J by 4 bases, with 17 bases left in between. Germline CDR1 and CDR2: MDHEN and SYDVKM. This CDR3 comprises 16 residues.